This T cell receptor beta chain derives from a study of cytomegalovirus exposure and HLA in healthy donors. Study-level background: The Caucasian-associated ancestry cluster held less than 85% of 398 genotyped donors.

Study findings and constraints: Researchers reported in a later analysis that a missense DCLRE1C variant was tied to TCR beta V- and J-gene trimming. The authors enumerated 150 to 200 TCR beta chains as linked to cytomegalovirus. A further, later analysis showed that HLA-associated TCR beta chains (compared with equally common others) were more clonally expanded.

With 60 Vbeta and 13 Jbeta primers, the PCR was carried out. Assay used: immunoSEQ multiplex PCR; TCRdb lists only in-frame clones, some missing. The table includes roughly 190,000 clones, 75% to 90% detected once. About this clone: Its antigen is unidentified.

The CDR3 covers 15 residues. The germline V gene encodes CDR1 SGHTA and CDR2 FQGNSA. V was shortened by 5 bases and J by 2 bases, with 15 bases between the two germline ends. Sequencing was performed on PBMCs. The clonotype originates from a man aged 35-49 years in good health and CMV-seropositive. J is TRBJ2-5 and V is TRBV7-2, with D possibly being TRBD2 (7 bases). CDR3 nucleotide sequence: TGTGCCAGCAGCCTCGGGGGGCCGAGGCAAGAGACCCAGTACTTC. It is translated as CASSLGGPRQETQYF.